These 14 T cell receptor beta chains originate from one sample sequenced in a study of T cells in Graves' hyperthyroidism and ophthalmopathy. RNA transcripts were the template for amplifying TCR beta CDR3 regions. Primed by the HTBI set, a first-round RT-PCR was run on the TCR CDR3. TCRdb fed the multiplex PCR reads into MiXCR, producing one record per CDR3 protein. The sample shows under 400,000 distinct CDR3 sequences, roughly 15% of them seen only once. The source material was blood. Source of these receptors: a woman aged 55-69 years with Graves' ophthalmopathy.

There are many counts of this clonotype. The CDR3 reads CASSQHRGRSNEQFF. The CDR3 region has the DNA TGTGCCAGCAGCCAACACAGGGGGCGATCCAATGAGCAGTTCTTC. The V and J genes are TRBV3-1 and TRBJ2-1; 9 bases fit TRBD1. In germline, CDR1 is LGHDT, CDR2 YNNKEL (reference sequence). The J segment lost 6 bases and the V segment lost 2 bases, leaving 5 bases of the junction unmatched. The CDR3 spans 15 residues.

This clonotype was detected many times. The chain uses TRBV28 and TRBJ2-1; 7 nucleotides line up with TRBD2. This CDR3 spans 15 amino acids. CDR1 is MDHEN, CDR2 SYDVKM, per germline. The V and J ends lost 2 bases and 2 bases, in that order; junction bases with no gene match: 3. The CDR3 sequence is CASSLAGRPYNEQFF. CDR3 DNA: TGTGCCAGCAGTTTAGCCGGGAGGCCCTACAATGAGCAGTTCTTC.

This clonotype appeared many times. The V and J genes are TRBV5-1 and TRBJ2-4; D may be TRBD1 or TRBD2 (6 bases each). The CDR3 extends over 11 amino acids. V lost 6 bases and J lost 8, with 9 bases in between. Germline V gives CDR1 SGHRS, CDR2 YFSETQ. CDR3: CASKEGDIQYF. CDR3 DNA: TGCGCCAGCAAGGAGGGGGACATTCAGTACTTC.

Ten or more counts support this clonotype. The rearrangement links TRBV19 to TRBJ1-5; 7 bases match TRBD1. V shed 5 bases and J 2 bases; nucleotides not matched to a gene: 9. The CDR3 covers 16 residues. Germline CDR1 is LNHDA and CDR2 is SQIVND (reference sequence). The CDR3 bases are TGTGCCAGTAGTGTCCTGACAGGGATTGGCAATCAGCCCCAGCATTTT. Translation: CASSVLTGIGNQPQHF.

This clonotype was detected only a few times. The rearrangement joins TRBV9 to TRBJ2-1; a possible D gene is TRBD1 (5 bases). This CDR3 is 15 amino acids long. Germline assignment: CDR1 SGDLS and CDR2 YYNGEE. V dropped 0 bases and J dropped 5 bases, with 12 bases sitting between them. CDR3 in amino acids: CASSVAAIRDNEQFF. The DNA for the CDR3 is TGTGCCAGCAGCGTAGCGGCTATCAGGGACAATGAGCAGTTCTTC.

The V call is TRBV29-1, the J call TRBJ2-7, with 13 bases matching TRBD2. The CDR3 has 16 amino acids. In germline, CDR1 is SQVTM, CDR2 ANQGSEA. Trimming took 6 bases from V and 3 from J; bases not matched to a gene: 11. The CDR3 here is CSVQGLAGAIVYEQYF. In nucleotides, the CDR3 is TGCAGCGTCCAAGGACTAGCGGGAGCTATAGTCTACGAGCAGTACTTC.

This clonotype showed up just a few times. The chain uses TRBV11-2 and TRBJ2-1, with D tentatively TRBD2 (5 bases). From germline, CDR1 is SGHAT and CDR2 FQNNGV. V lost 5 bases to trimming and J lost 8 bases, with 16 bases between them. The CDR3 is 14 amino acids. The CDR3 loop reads CASSTQPFGDEQFF. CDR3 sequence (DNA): TGTGCCAGCAGCACGCAACCCTTCGGGGATGAGCAGTTCTTC.

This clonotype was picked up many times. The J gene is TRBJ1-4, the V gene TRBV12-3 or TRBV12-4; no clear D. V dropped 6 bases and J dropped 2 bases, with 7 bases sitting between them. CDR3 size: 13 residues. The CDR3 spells CASRVDTNEKLFF. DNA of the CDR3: TGTGCCAGCAGAGTAGACACTAATGAAAAACTGTTTTTT.

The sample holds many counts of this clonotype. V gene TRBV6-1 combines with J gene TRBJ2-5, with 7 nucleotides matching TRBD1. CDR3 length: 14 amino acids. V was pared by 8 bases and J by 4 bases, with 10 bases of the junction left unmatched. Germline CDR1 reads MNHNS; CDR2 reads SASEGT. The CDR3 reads CASFPGQPGETQYF. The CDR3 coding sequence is TGTGCCAGCTTCCCGGGACAGCCCGGAGAGACCCAGTACTTC.

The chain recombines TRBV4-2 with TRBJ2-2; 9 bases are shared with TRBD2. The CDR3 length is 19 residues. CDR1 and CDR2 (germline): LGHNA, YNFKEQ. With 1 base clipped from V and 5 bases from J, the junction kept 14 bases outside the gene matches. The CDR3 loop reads CASSQAGRLAGRRTGELFF. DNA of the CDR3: TGTGCCAGCAGCCAAGCGGGTAGGCTAGCGGGGCGTCGGACCGGGGAGCTGTTTTTT.

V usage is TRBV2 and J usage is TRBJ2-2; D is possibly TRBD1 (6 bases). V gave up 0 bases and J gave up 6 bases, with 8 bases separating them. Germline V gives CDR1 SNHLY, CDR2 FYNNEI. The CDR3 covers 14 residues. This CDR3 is CASSEARGSGELFF. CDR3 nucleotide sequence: TGTGCCAGCAGTGAAGCCAGGGGTTCCGGGGAGCTGTTTTTT.

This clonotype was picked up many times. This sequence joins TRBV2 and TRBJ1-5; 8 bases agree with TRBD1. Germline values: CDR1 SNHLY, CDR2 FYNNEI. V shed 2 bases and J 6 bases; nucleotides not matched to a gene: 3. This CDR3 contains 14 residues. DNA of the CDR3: TGTGCCAGCAGTGAACAGGGGGCGGCTCAGCCCCAGCATTTT. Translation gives CASSEQGAAQPQHF.

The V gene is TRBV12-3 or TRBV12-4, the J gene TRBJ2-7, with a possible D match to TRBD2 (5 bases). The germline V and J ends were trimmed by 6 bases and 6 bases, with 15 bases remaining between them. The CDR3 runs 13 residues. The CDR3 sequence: CASSALRTAEQYF. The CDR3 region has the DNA TGTGCCAGCAGCGCGCTACGGACTGCCGAGCAGTACTTC.

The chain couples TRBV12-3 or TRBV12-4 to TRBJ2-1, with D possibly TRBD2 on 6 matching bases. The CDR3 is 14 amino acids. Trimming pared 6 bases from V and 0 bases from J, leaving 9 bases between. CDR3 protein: CASRASASYNEQFF. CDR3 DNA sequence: TGTGCCAGCAGGGCTAGCGCCTCCTACAATGAGCAGTTCTTC.